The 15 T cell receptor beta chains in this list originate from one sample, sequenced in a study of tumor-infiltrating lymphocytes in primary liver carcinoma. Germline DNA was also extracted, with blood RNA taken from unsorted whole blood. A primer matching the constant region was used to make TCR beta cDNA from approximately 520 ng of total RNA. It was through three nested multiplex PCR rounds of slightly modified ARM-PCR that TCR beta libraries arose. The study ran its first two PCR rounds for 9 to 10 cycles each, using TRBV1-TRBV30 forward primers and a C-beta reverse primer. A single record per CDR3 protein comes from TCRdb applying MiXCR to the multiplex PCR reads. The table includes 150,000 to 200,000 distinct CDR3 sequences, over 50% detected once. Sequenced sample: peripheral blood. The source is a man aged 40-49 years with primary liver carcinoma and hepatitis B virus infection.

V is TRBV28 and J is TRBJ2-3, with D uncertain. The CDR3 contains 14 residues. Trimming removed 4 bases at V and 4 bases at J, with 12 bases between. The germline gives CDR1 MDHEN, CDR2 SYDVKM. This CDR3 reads CASSSPGRSDTQYF. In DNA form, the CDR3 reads TGTGCCAGCAGTTCCCCCGGACGGTCAGATACGCAGTATTTT.

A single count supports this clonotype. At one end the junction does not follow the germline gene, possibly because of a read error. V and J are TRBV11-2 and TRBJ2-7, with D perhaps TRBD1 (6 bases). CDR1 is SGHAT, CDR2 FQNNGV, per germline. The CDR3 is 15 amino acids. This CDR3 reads CAGSLEDTGFYEQYF. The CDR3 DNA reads TGTGCCGGCAGCTTAGAGGACACAGGGTTTTACGAGCAGTACTTC. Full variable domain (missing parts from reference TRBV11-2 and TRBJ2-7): EAGVAQSPRYKIIEKRQSVAFWCNPISGHATLYWYQQILGQGPKLLIQFQNNGVVDDSQLPKDRFSAERLKGVDSTLKIQPAKLEDSAVYLCAGSLEDTGFYEQYFGPGTRLTVT.

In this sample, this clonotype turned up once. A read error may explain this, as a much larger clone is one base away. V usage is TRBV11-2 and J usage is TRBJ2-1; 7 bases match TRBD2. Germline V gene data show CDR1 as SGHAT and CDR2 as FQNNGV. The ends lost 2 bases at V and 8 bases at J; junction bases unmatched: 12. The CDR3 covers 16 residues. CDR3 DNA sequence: TGTGCCAGCAGCTTAATATCGGGGAGGGCCCCCCATGAGCAGTTCTTC. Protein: CASSLISGRAPHEQFF.

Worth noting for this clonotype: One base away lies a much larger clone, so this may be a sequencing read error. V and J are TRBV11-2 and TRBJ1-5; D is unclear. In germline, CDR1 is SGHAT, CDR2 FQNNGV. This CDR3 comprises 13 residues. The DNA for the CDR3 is TGTGCCAGCAGCACGGACGGTTATCAGCACCAGCATTTT. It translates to CASSTDGYQHQHF.

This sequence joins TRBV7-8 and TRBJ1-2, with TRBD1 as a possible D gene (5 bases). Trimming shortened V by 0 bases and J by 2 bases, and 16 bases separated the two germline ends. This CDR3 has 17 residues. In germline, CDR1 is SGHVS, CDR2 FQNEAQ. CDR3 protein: CASSLAWGNGKNYGYTF. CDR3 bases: TGTGCCAGCAGCTTAGCATGGGGGAATGGGAAGAACTATGGCTACACCTTC. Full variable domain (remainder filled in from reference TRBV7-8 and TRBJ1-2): GAGVSQSPRYKVAKRGQDVALRCDPISGHVSLFWYQQALGQGPEFLTYFQNEAQLDKSGLPSDRFFAERPEGSVSTLKIQRTQQEDSAVYLCASSLAWGNGKNYGYTFGSGTRLTVV.

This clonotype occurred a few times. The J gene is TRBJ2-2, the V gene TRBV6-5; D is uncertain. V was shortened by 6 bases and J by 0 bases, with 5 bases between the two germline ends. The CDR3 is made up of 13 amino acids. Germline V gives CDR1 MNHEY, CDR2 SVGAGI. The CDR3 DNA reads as TGTGCCAGCAGCGCCCCGAACACCGGGGAGCTGTTTTTT. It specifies CASSAPNTGELFF.

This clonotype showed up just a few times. As DNA, the CDR3 is TGTGCCAGCAGCCTCCCGGGCATAAGCTCCTACAATGAGCAGTTCTTC. Protein: CASSLPGISSYNEQFF. The chain is built from TRBV5-6 and TRBJ2-1; D unclear. Germline assignment: CDR1 SGHDT and CDR2 YYEEEE. V was cut by 4 bases and J by 0 bases, with 14 bases left in between. The CDR3 is 16 amino acids.

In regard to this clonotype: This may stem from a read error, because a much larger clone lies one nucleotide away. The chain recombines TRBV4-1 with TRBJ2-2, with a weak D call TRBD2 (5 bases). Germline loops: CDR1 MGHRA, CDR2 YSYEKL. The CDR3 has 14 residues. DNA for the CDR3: TGCACCAGCAGCCGGCCACTAGGCTCCGGGGAGCTGTTTTTT. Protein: CTSSRPLGSGELFF.

The CDR3 spells CASSSTPSGSPHEQFF. The CDR3 DNA follows: TGTGCCAGCAGCTCGACACCTAGCGGGAGCCCCCATGAGCAGTTCTTC. The genes are TRBV5-5 and TRBJ2-1; 10 bases are a match to TRBD2. There are 16 residues in the CDR3. The V and J ends lost 3 bases and 8 bases, in that order; junction bases with no gene match: 11. Germline-derived CDR1 and CDR2 are SGHKS and YYEKEE (reference sequence).

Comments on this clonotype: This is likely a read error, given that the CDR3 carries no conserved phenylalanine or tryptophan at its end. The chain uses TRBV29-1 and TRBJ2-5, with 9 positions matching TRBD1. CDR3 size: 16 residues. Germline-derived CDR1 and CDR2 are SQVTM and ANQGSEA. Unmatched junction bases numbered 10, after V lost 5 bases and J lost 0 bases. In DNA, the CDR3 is TGCAGCGTTCACCGTACCGGACAGGGGTACCAAGAGACCCAGTACCTT. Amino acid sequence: CSVHRTGQGYQETQYL.

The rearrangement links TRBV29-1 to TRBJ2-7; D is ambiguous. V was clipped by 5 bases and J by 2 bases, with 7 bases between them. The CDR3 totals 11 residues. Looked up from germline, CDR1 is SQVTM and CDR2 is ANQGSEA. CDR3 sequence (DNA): TGCAGCGTTAAGACGACCTACGAGCAGTACTTC. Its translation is CSVKTTYEQYF.

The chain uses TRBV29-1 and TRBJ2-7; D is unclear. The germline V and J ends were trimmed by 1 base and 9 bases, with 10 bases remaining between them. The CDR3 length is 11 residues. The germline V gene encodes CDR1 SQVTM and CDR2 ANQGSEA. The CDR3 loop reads CSVEGGHVQYF. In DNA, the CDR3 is TGCAGCGTTGAAGGGGGTCATGTGCAGTACTTC.

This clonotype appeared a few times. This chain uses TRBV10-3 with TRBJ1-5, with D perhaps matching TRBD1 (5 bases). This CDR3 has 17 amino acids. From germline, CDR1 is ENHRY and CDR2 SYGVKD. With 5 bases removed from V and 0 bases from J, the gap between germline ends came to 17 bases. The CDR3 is CAISLSGAGDSNQPQHF. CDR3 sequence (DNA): TGTGCCATCAGTCTCAGCGGGGCTGGGGATAGCAATCAGCCCCAGCATTTT.

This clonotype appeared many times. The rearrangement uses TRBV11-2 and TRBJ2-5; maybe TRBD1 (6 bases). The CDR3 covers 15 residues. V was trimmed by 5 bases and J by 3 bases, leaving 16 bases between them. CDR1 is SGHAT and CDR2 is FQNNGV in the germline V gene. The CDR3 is CASSPKPQGKETQYF. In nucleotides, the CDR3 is TGTGCCAGCAGCCCGAAGCCACAGGGTAAAGAGACCCAGTACTTC. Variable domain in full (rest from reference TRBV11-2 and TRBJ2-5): EAGVAQSPRYKIIEKRQSVAFWCNPISGHATLYWYQQILGQGPKLLIQFQNNGVVDDSQLPKDRFSAERLKGVDSTLKIQPAKLEDSAVYLCASSPKPQGKETQYFGPGTRLLVL.

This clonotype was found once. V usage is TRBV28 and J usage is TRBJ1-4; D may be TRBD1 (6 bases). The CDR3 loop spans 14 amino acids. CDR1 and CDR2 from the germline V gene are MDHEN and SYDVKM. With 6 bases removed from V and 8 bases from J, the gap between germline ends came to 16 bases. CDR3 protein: CASRRTGLSEKLFF. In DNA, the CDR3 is TGTGCCAGCAGACGAACAGGGCTTAGCGAAAAACTGTTTTTT. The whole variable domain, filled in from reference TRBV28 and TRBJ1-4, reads DVKVTQSSRYLVKRTGEKVFLECVQDMDHENMFWYRQDPGLGLRLIYFSYDVKMKEKGDIPEGYSVSREKKERFSLILESASTNQTSMYLCASRRTGLSEKLFFGSGTQLSVL.